Reported below is one T cell receptor beta chain. Other DNA sequences in the same sample also yield this CDR3. In the authors' methods: Amplifying reference gene primers gave estimates of nucleated cell counts. Data came from immunoSEQ multiplex PCR; TCRdb stores just in-frame clones and leaves some out. V, J and clone size were drawn from that table, and D and trimming were deduced from the DNA. The sample includes 200,000 to 250,000 clones, about 79% of them seen just once. These data come from a study of blood T cell repertoires in COVID-19. Study-wide background: Researchers got acute and convalescent COVID-19 samples from the United States, Italy and Spain. Sample material is recorded as cDNA or gDNA derived from T cells, B-cell-depleted T cells, or PBMCs.

Germline CDR1 is SNHLY and CDR2 is FYNNEI. Trimming took off 6 bases at V and 4 bases at J, with 12 bases between the two ends. The CDR3 loop spans 13 amino acids. This clonotype was sampled from a woman in her 40s who had recovered from COVID-19. The sample consisted of peripheral blood. The chain recombines TRBV2 with TRBJ2-5; tentatively, D is TRBD1 (6 bases). The CDR3 DNA follows: TGTGCCAGCAGGGGGGACAATTTAGAGACCCAGTACTTC. Residues: CASRGDNLETQYF.